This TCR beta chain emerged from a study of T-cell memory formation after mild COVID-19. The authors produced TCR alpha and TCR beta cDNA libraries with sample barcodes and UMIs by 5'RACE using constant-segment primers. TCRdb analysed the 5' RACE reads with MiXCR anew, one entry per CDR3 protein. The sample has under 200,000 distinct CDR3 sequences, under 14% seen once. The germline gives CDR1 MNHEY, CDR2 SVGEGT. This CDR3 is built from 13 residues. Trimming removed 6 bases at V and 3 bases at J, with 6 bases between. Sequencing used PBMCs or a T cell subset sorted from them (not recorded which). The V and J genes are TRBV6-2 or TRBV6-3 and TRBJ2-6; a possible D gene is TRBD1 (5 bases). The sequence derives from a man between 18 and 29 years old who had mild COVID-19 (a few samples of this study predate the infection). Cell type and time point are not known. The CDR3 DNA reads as TGTGCCAGCAGGGGGCGTGGGGCCAACGTCCTGACTTTC. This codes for CASRGRGANVLTF.